Shown below are 19 T cell receptor beta chains from a single sample sequenced in a study of OX40 agonist ivuxolimab in advanced cancers. The repertoire was sequenced with immunoSEQ multiplex PCR; TCRdb's copy has only in-frame clones and lacks some. The top ten hold 0.55% to 0.65% of the sample, which has tens of thousands of clones, approximately 91% seen once. Sequences were derived from CD4+ or CD8+ T cells sorted from blood, sampled in a trial of the OX40 agonist ivuxolimab. Receptor source: an adult with an advanced solid tumor such as melanoma, head and neck, liver or kidney cancer.

The rearrangement links TRBV9 to TRBJ2-3, with D possibly being TRBD1 (6 bases). Trimming left V 10 bases short and J 2 bases short, with 11 bases between. There are 12 residues in the CDR3. Germline loops: CDR1 SGDLS, CDR2 YYNGEE. CDR3 sequence: CASTGPTDTQYF. DNA for the CDR3: TGTGCCTCGACAGGACCCACAGATACGCAGTATTTT. Supplemented by reference TRBV9 and TRBJ2-3, the full variable domain reads DSGVTQTPKHLITATGQRVTLRCSPRSGDLSVYWYQQSLDQGLQFLIQYYNGEERAKGNILERFSAQQFPDLHSELNLSSLELGDSALYFCASTGPTDTQYFGPGTRLTVL.

This clone was seen only once. The V gene is TRBV5-1, the J gene TRBJ2-2; 12 bases align to TRBD2. V was pared by 3 bases and J by 1 base, with 1 base of the junction left unmatched. Germline V gene data show CDR1 as SGHRS and CDR2 as YFSETQ. CDR3 length: 16 residues. The CDR3 spells CASSSGLAGNTGELFF. CDR3 DNA: TGCGCCAGCAGCTCGGGACTAGCGGGGAACACCGGGGAGCTGTTTTTT.

The chain has TRBV5-1 and TRBJ2-7; 7 bases match TRBD2. V was clipped by 1 base and J by 3 bases; unmatched bases: 7. Germline V gene lookup returns CDR1 SGHRS and CDR2 YFSETQ. This CDR3 is built from 15 residues. The CDR3: CASSLSSGKFYEQYF. The CDR3 DNA sequence: TGCGCCAGCAGCTTGTCAAGCGGGAAGTTCTACGAGCAGTACTTC.

This clone is a singleton in its sample. The J gene is TRBJ2-2, the V gene TRBV6-6, with 10 bases identical to TRBD2. This CDR3 has 15 residues. The junction had 12 bases not matched to a gene; V was cut back by 10 bases and J by 7 bases. Per the germline V gene, CDR1 is MNHNY and CDR2 is SVGAGI (reference sequence). CDR3 nucleotides: TGTGCCACTAACCCGGCTAGCGGGAGCGTCGGGGAGCTGTTTTTT. It translates to CATNPASGSVGELFF.

The rearrangement joins TRBV27 to TRBJ2-2; the D gene is possibly TRBD1 (5 bases). This CDR3 contains 16 residues. V lost 6 bases and J lost 6, with 20 bases in between. Germline assignment: CDR1 MNHEY and CDR2 SMNVEV (reference sequence). The CDR3 loop is CASSWARQIEPGELFF. CDR3 in DNA: TGTGCCAGCAGCTGGGCGAGACAGATAGAGCCCGGGGAGCTGTTTTTT.

V gene TRBV2 combines with J gene TRBJ2-5; 8 bases are a match to TRBD1. Trimming took 4 bases from V and 2 from J; bases not matched to a gene: 3. CDR1 is SNHLY, CDR2 FYNNEI, per germline. The CDR3 spans 14 residues. The CDR3 sequence is CASSVQGAQETQYF. CDR3 sequence (DNA): TGTGCCAGCAGTGTTCAGGGGGCTCAAGAGACCCAGTACTTC.

This clone was recorded once. The chain is built from TRBV10-2 and TRBJ2-7; 13 positions match TRBD2. Per germline, CDR1 WSHSY and CDR2 SAAADI. The CDR3 extends over 17 amino acids. J was trimmed by 2 bases and V by 3 bases; bases with no gene match: 7. DNA of the CDR3: TGCGCCAGCAGTGATAGGGGACTAGCGGGGCACGCCTACGAGCAGTACTTC. This gives the protein CASSDRGLAGHAYEQYF.

V usage is TRBV25-1 and J usage is TRBJ2-1; D possibly uses TRBD1 or TRBD2 (5 bases each). The CDR3 contains 16 residues. The ends were cut back, 3 bases at V and 0 bases at J, with 12 bases in the middle. The germline V gene encodes CDR1 MGHDK and CDR2 SYGVNS. CDR3 DNA sequence: TGTGCCAGCAGTGACTGGGGGTCGGGCTCCTACAATGAGCAGTTCTTC. Its protein product is CASSDWGSGSYNEQFF.

This clone was counted between two and nine times. V and J are TRBV18 and TRBJ2-7; D is uncertain. Looked up from germline, CDR1 is KGHSH and CDR2 is LQKENI. This CDR3 spans 17 amino acids. The germline V and J ends were trimmed by 3 bases and 2 bases, with 20 bases remaining between them. CDR3 bases: TGTGCCAGCTCACCGGTTCTTAGGACCCAGGTACCCTACGAGCAGTACTTC. Translated, it gives CASSPVLRTQVPYEQYF. Using reference TRBV18 and TRBJ2-7 for the parts outside the CDR3, the full variable domain is NAGVMQNPRHLVRRRGQEARLRCSPMKGHSHVYWYRQLPEEGLKFMVYLQKENIIDESGMPKERFSAEFPKEGPSILRIQQVVRGDSAAYFCASSPVLRTQVPYEQYFGPGTRLTVT.

The rearrangement joins TRBV27 to TRBJ2-7; 8 bases line up with TRBD2. V shed 3 bases, J shed 2 bases, and the junction held 6 bases outside the gene matches. The germline V gene has CDR1 MNHEY and CDR2 SMNVEV (reference sequence). The CDR3 is made up of 15 amino acids. Here the CDR3 reads CASSLSSGPAYEQYF. The CDR3 DNA reads TGTGCCAGCAGTTTGTCTAGCGGGCCCGCCTACGAGCAGTACTTC.

This rearrangement joins TRBV6-4 to TRBJ2-7; D is unclear. The CDR3 runs 13 residues. Germline V lookup: CDR1 MRHNA, CDR2 SNTAGT. With 8 bases removed from V and 4 bases from J, the gap between germline ends came to 15 bases. The CDR3 sequence: CASHCGSPYEQYF. The CDR3 nucleotides are TGTGCCAGCCACTGCGGCAGCCCTTACGAGCAGTACTTC.

The chain links TRBV5-5 to TRBJ2-7, with TRBD1 identical over 7 bases. Germline CDR1 SGHKS, CDR2 YYEKEE (reference sequence). The length of the CDR3 is 15 residues. The trim removed 0 bases at V and 5 bases at J, leaving 8 bases unmatched. CDR3 loop: CASSLVGQGVHEQYF. Here the CDR3 DNA reads TGTGCCAGCAGCTTGGTGGGGCAGGGGGTCCACGAGCAGTACTTC.

The chain has TRBV6-6 and TRBJ1-1; D not certain. Germline V CDR1 and CDR2: MNHNY, SVGAGI (reference sequence). The ends were cut back, 4 bases at V and 1 base at J, with 7 bases in the middle. The CDR3 has 13 amino acids. The CDR3 DNA reads as TGTGCCAGCAGTTTATCAGGGAACACTGAAGCTTTCTTT. Its protein product is CASSLSGNTEAFF.

The chain has TRBV4-1 and TRBJ1-2; D unresolved. Germline CDR1 and CDR2: MGHRA and YSYEKL. The CDR3 consists of 15 residues. V lost 1 base and J 8 bases, leaving 17 bases between the germline ends. The CDR3 protein is CASSQAPLSLGGYTF. The CDR3 DNA sequence: TGCGCCAGCAGCCAAGCCCCTTTGAGCTTGGGAGGCTACACCTTC.

This chain connects TRBV4-2 to TRBJ1-4; D unclear. Trimming removed 6 bases from V and 0 bases from J, with 5 bases in between. CDR3 size: 13 residues. Germline lookup yields CDR1 LGHNA and CDR2 YNFKEQ. The CDR3 DNA reads TGTGCCAGCAGGATTGCAACTAATGAAAAACTGTTTTTT. Amino acid sequence: CASRIATNEKLFF.

This rearrangement joins TRBV10-3 to TRBJ2-1, with 9 bases fitting TRBD2. Germline V gives CDR1 ENHRY, CDR2 SYGVKD. V gave up 10 bases and J gave up 7 bases; unmatched junction bases: 8. The length of the CDR3 is 13 residues. CDR3 residues: CATLAGESNEQFF. The CDR3 coding sequence is TGTGCCACCTTAGCGGGAGAATCAAATGAGCAGTTCTTC.

The chain joins TRBV27 to TRBJ2-3; D possibly corresponds to TRBD1 (6 bases). CDR3 length: 19 amino acids. Trimming took off 1 base at V and 5 bases at J, with 25 bases between the two ends. Germline loops: CDR1 MNHEY, CDR2 SMNVEV (reference sequence). The CDR3 region is CASSLFFQGISSSQDTQYF. As DNA, the CDR3 is TGTGCCAGCAGTTTATTTTTTCAGGGGATTTCTTCCTCTCAAGATACGCAGTATTTT.

The J gene is TRBJ1-2, the V gene TRBV19; D possibly corresponds to TRBD1 (5 bases). The V gene lost 3 bases and the J gene lost 3 bases, with 11 bases spanning the gap. The CDR3 is 14 amino acids. CDR1 and CDR2 from the germline V gene are LNHDA and SQIVND (reference sequence). CDR3 in DNA: TGTGCCAGTAGTATTAGCGGCAGGGACTATGGCTACACCTTC. Translating gives CASSISGRDYGYTF.

The chain employs TRBV28 and TRBJ2-5, with D possibly being TRBD1 or TRBD2 (5 bases each). Germline CDR1 is MDHEN and CDR2 is SYDVKM. The ends were cut back, 7 bases at V and 4 bases at J, with 19 bases in the middle. This CDR3 spans 15 amino acids. The CDR3 reads CASTRTGQGVETQYF. The CDR3 DNA reads TGTGCCAGCACAAGGACGGGGCAGGGCGTAGAGACCCAGTACTTC.